A single sample gave rise to the 12 T cell receptor beta chains below, sequenced in a study of T cell responses to AZD1222 COVID-19 vaccine. The protocol was immunoSEQ multiplex PCR, while the TCRdb copy is restricted to in-frame clones and leaves out a portion. The table shows about 100,000 clones, with around nine tenths occurring only once. Here the sequenced sample was peripheral blood, taken on day 0 of MenACWY control vaccination. These receptors all come from an adult in good health.

Only a few counts were recorded for this clone. The chain joins TRBV3-1 (or the pseudogene TRBV3-2) to TRBJ2-2; D perhaps matches TRBD1 (6 bases). The CDR3 runs to 16 residues. V was cut by 4 bases and J by 5 bases, with 17 bases left in between. Germline V gene lookup returns CDR1 LGHDT and CDR2 YNNKEL (reference sequence). The CDR3 loop is CASSPRGQGKTGELFF. CDR3 sequence (DNA): TGTGCCAGCAGCCCACGCGGCCAGGGGAAAACCGGGGAGCTGTTTTTT.

J is TRBJ2-1 and V is TRBV18; 9 bases match TRBD1. The CDR3 contains 15 residues. Per the germline V gene, CDR1 is KGHSH and CDR2 is LQKENI. Trimming took 6 bases from V and 4 from J; bases not matched to a gene: 7. Written as DNA, the CDR3 is TGTGCCAGCTCGCAGGGACAGGGACTGTACAATGAGCAGTTCTTC. This translates into CASSQGQGLYNEQFF.

This clone was picked up a small number of times. The rearrangement joins TRBV6-4 to TRBJ2-7; the match to TRBD2 covers 12 bases. V was clipped by 3 bases and J by 1 base; unmatched bases: 1. The CDR3 extends over 15 amino acids. Germline-derived CDR1 and CDR2 are MRHNA and SNTAGT. Here the CDR3 reads CASSELAGGSYEQYF. The CDR3 coding sequence is TGTGCCAGCAGTGAACTAGCGGGGGGATCCTACGAGCAGTACTTC.

V gene TRBV6-1 combines with J gene TRBJ1-2, with D possibly being TRBD1 (5 bases). This CDR3 is built from 14 residues. Between the trimmed V and J ends, which lost 2 bases and 3 bases, there was a span of 10 bases. Germline V gene lookup returns CDR1 MNHNS and CDR2 SASEGT. CDR3 residues: CASSEWGGYYGYTF. CDR3 coding DNA: TGTGCCAGCAGTGAATGGGGGGGATACTATGGCTACACCTTC.

The CDR3 is CASSSSGSQETQYF. The CDR3 bases are TGTGCCAGCAGCTCATCAGGGTCCCAAGAGACCCAGTACTTC. The genes are TRBV6-1 and TRBJ2-5; weak D call: TRBD1 (5 bases). The CDR3 consists of 14 residues. V dropped 6 bases and J dropped 1 base, with 12 bases sitting between them. The germline V gene encodes CDR1 MNHNS and CDR2 SASEGT.

V and J are TRBV27 and TRBJ1-1, with 9 bases that match TRBD1. The junction had 5 bases not matched to a gene; V was cut back by 6 bases and J by 0 bases. CDR1 is MNHEY and CDR2 is SMNVEV in the germline V gene (reference sequence). The CDR3 sequence is 15 residues long. The CDR3 is CASRTGQGMNTEAFF. The CDR3 DNA is TGTGCCAGCAGGACAGGACAGGGGATGAACACTGAAGCTTTCTTT.

The chain uses TRBV6-5 and TRBJ1-4; D is unresolved. This CDR3 is built from 14 residues. Trimming pared 0 bases from V and 8 bases from J, leaving 10 bases between. Germline V CDR1 and CDR2: MNHEY, SVGAGI. Written as DNA, the CDR3 is TGTGCCAGCAGTTACTCGATACTTCCCGAAAAACTGTTTTTT. Its translation is CASSYSILPEKLFF.

The chain uses TRBV7-2 and TRBJ1-5; D call uncertain. V lost 5 bases, J lost 0 bases, and 11 bases lay in between. CDR3 length: 15 residues. Germline V lookup: CDR1 SGHTA, CDR2 FQGNSA. The CDR3 DNA is TGTGCCAGCAGCCCTCAAGGAAATAGCAATCAGCCCCAGCATTTT. This translates into CASSPQGNSNQPQHF.

The rearrangement uses TRBV6-1 and TRBJ2-2; D remains ambiguous. Germline CDR1 reads MNHNS; CDR2 reads SASEGT. The CDR3 sequence is 13 residues long. V dropped 2 bases and J dropped 8 bases, with 9 bases sitting between them. The CDR3 bases are TGTGCCAGCAGTGAATCACGGCCGGGGGAGCTGTTTTTT. Amino acids: CASSESRPGELFF.

This clone was seen just once. J is TRBJ1-2 and V is TRBV4-3; D call uncertain. CDR3 length equals 13 residues. Germline CDR1 reads LGHNA; CDR2 reads YSLEER. V lost 4 bases and J 4 bases, leaving 10 bases between the germline ends. CDR3 loop: CASSPEGLYGYTF. CDR3 DNA sequence: TGCGCCAGCAGCCCAGAAGGTCTCTATGGCTACACCTTC.

The genes are TRBV30 and TRBJ1-5; D gene uncertain. This CDR3 has 15 residues. The germline CDR1 and CDR2 sequences are GTSNPN and SVGIG (reference sequence). V was trimmed by 3 bases and J by 0 bases, leaving 12 bases between them. Written as DNA, the CDR3 is TGTGCCTGGAGCTACCCGGGATCTAGCAATCAGCCCCAGCATTTT. This translates into CAWSYPGSSNQPQHF.

The chain recombines TRBV2 with TRBJ2-5; tentatively, D is TRBD1 or TRBD2 (5 bases each). Germline lookup yields CDR1 SNHLY and CDR2 FYNNEI. The CDR3 spans 11 residues. The V gene lost 6 bases and the J gene lost 5 bases, with 7 bases spanning the gap. DNA of the CDR3: TGTGCCAGCAGCTGGGGGGAGACCCAGTACTTC. Its translation: CASSWGETQYF.